This paragraph covers one T cell receptor beta chain sequence. As yet, its antigen is unknown. The CDR3 is made up of 19 amino acids. Trimming cost V 5 bases and J 6 bases, with 30 bases left between them. CDR1 MDHEN and CDR2 SYDVKM come from the germline V gene. Sequencing was performed with immunoSEQ multiplex PCR; in TCRdb, only in-frame clones are kept and a portion is missing. The sample contains tens of thousands of clones, roughly 70% of which appear only once. Every single patient, without exception, relapsed after autologous stem cell transplantation, and brentuximab vedotin exposure varied. This record belongs to a study of PD-1 blockade in classical Hodgkin lymphoma. Study-wide results and limits: Similar baseline diversity was found in complete responders and newly diagnosed patients. Newly diagnosed patients reportedly trailed healthy donors in baseline TCR diversity. By C4D1, diversity of CD4+ TCRs had risen significantly, whereas that of CD8+ TCRs had not.

The chain employs TRBV28 and TRBJ2-3; a weak D match, TRBD2 (6 bases). Sequences were derived from peripheral blood mononuclear cells (PBMCs), sampled before the second cycle of nivolumab. The TCR sequence derives from a human donor with classical Hodgkin lymphoma. CDR3 in amino acids: CASSPNLVRDSPSFDTQYF. As DNA, the CDR3 is TGTGCCAGCAGTCCGAATCTCGTCCGGGACTCGCCGTCTTTTGATACGCAGTATTTT.